The sequence of this TCR beta chain was determined in a study of cytomegalovirus exposure and HLA in healthy donors. Looking at the study overall: The 95 to 150 validation repertoires were produced on the same platform as the 500 to 800 repertoires of the first cohort. This was reported in a later analysis. Study findings and constraints: Cytomegalovirus status was reportedly diagnosed by the classifier with high sensitivity and specificity. According to the study, 160 or so TCR beta chains were cytomegalovirus-associated.

Comment on this clone: Its antigen is not known.

Profiling relied on immunoSEQ multiplex PCR, and the TCRdb table lists in-frame clones only, not all of them. The repertoire has tens of thousands of clones, around four fifths of them found once; the top ten carry around 3%. The germline V gene encodes CDR1 LNHDA and CDR2 SQIVND (reference sequence). V shed 3 bases, J shed 0 bases, and the junction held 9 bases outside the gene matches. This CDR3 is 17 amino acids long. The V gene is TRBV19, the J gene TRBJ2-7, with 9 bases identical to TRBD1. This receptor was taken from a man aged 25 to 45 in good health and CMV-seronegative. The material sequenced was PBMCs. The CDR3 spells CASSIGRSGQGSYEQYF. CDR3 nucleotides: TGTGCCAGTAGTATTGGTCGTTCGGGACAGGGCTCCTACGAGCAGTACTTC.